A single sample gave rise to the 10 T cell receptor beta chains below, sequenced in a study of shared clonotypes between healthy human individuals. The naive CD8 fraction comprised CD45RO-negative cells positively selected for CCR7 and excluded terminally differentiated effector memory CD45RA+ cells. Sequenced by immunoSEQ multiplex PCR; TCRdb stores in-frame clones only, minus some. The repertoire consists of about 580,000 clones, with 95% to 98% occurring once and the leading ten covering 0.3%. Material: naive CD8+ T cells sorted from blood. The receptors come from a man aged 25-45 years in good health.

V and J are TRBV27 and TRBJ1-2; 7 nucleotides agree with TRBD1. Germline CDR1 is MNHEY and CDR2 is SMNVEV (reference sequence). The CDR3 extends over 16 amino acids. J lost 4 bases, V lost 5 bases, and 13 bases had no gene match. CDR3 protein: CASSLQTGVLGYGYTF. The CDR3 bases are TGTGCCAGCAGTCTTCAAACAGGGGTATTGGGCTATGGCTACACCTTC.

The chain carries TRBV9 and TRBJ1-2, with 7 bases identical to TRBD1. The CDR3 consists of 17 residues. The ends lost 2 bases at V and 2 bases at J; junction bases unmatched: 12. The germline V gene has CDR1 SGDLS and CDR2 YYNGEE. CDR3 region: CASSVLQVGRGNYGYTF. The DNA for the CDR3 is TGTGCCAGCAGCGTCCTCCAGGTTGGCAGGGGGAACTATGGCTACACCTTC.

This chain joins TRBV7-8 and TRBJ2-2; no clear D gene. The CDR3 totals 13 residues. The V end lost 1 base, the J end lost 5 bases, and 5 bases lay between the germline ends. Germline CDR1 is SGHVS and CDR2 is FQNEAQ. This CDR3 reads CASSLGGTGELFF. CDR3 in DNA: TGTGCCAGCAGCTTAGGAGGAACCGGGGAGCTGTTTTTT.

The chain is built from TRBV7-8 and TRBJ2-5; TRBD1 aligns across 7 bases. With V trimmed by 2 bases and J by 2 bases, 11 bases remained unmatched. CDR3 length: 17 residues. Germline V gives CDR1 SGHVS, CDR2 FQNEAQ. The CDR3 DNA reads as TGTGCCAGCAGCTTAAGGCCGCTGGGACAGAAACAAGAGACCCAGTACTTC. Translated, it gives CASSLRPLGQKQETQYF. Based on the CDR3 plus reference TRBV7-8 and TRBJ2-5, the full variable domain is GAGVSQSPRYKVAKRGQDVALRCDPISGHVSLFWYQQALGQGPEFLTYFQNEAQLDKSGLPSDRFFAERPEGSVSTLKIQRTQQEDSAVYLCASSLRPLGQKQETQYFGPGTRLLVL.

The chain joins TRBV15 to TRBJ2-7; TRBD1 matches at 10 bases. From germline, CDR1 is LNHNV and CDR2 YYDKDF (reference sequence). The CDR3 has 15 residues. Losses at the gene ends were 3 bases for V and 4 bases for J; bases not matched to a gene: 6. The CDR3 coding sequence is TGTGCCACCAGCAGGACAGGGACAGGGGATTACGAGCAGTACTTC. Protein: CATSRTGTGDYEQYF.

The chain couples TRBV7-9 to TRBJ1-4; D is possibly TRBD1 (5 bases). This CDR3 contains 15 residues. V lost 5 bases to trimming and J lost 8 bases, with 18 bases between them. Germline values: CDR1 SEHNR, CDR2 FQNEAQ (reference sequence). The DNA of the CDR3 is TGTGCCAGCAGCCAGGGACGGGCGGAGGGGGAAAAACTGTTTTTT. Encoded protein: CASSQGRAEGEKLFF.

Here the CDR3 DNA reads TGTGCCAGCAGCTTAGAAGTCCCAGAGTGGTTCTTC. Its protein product is CASSLEVPEWFF. V and J are TRBV7-6 and TRBJ2-1, with no clear D. The CDR3 length is 12 residues. In germline, CDR1 is SGHVS, CDR2 FNYEAQ. V was shortened by 1 base and J by 15 bases, with 13 bases between the two germline ends.

The rearrangement joins TRBV7-9 to TRBJ2-7, with a weak D call TRBD1 (5 bases). Per the germline V gene, CDR1 is SEHNR and CDR2 is FQNEAQ (reference sequence). The ends were cut back, 2 bases at V and 3 bases at J, with 11 bases in the middle. The CDR3 has 14 amino acids. The DNA for the CDR3 is TGTGCCAGCAGCTTAACCCCCGACAGCTACGAGCAGTACTTC. Residues: CASSLTPDSYEQYF.

V usage is TRBV9 and J usage is TRBJ2-3; D is unclear. Trimming took 4 bases from V and 0 from J, leaving 6 bases between them. CDR3 size: 13 residues. Germline CDR1 reads SGDLS; CDR2 reads YYNGEE. The CDR3 nucleotides are TGTGCCAGCAGCCAATACAGCACAGATACGCAGTATTTT. As protein: CASSQYSTDTQYF.

The V call is TRBV15, the J call TRBJ1-4; D gene uncertain. The ends were cut back, 0 bases at V and 0 bases at J, with 8 bases in the middle. In germline, CDR1 is LNHNV, CDR2 YYDKDF (reference sequence). The CDR3 has 16 amino acids. The CDR3 here is CATSREYGTTNEKLFF. The DNA of the CDR3 is TGTGCCACCAGCAGAGAGTACGGAACAACTAATGAAAAACTGTTTTTT.